This TCR beta chain was profiled in a study of cytomegalovirus exposure and HLA in healthy donors. Clones were read by immunoSEQ multiplex PCR, and TCRdb kept only the in-frame ones, dropping some. The sample consists of fewer than 250,000 clones, 86% of them appearing once. This CDR3 has 16 amino acids. In its sample, this clone was seen a few times. The gene calls are TRBV7-5 and TRBJ2-7; the DNA was not compared with TRBD1, the D call given in the table. TRBV7-5 is tagged as a pseudogene. The material sequenced was PBMCs. The receptor was isolated from a woman under 30 in good health and CMV-seronegative. CDR3 loop: CVRSLNLLDNLYEQYF. The CDR3 region has the DNA TGTGTCAGAAGCTTAAATCTGCTCGACAACCTATACGAGCAGTACTTC.